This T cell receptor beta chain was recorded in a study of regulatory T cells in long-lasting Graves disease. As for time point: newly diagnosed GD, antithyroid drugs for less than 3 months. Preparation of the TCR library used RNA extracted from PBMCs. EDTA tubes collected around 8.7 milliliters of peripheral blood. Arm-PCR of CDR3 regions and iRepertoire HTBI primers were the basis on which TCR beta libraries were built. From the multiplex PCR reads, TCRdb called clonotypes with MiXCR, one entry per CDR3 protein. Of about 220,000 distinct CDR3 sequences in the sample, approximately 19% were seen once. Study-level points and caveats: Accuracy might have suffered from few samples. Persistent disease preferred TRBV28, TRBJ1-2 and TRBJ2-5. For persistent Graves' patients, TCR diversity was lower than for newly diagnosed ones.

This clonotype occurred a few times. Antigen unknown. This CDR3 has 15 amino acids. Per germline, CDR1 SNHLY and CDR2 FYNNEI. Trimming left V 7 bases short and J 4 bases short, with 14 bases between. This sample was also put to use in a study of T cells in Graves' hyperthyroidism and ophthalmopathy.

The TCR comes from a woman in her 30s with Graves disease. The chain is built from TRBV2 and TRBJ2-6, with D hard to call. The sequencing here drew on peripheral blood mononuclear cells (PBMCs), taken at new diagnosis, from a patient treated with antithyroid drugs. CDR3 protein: CASKAPQPGANVLTF. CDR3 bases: TGTGCCAGCAAGGCACCCCAACCCGGGGCCAACGTCCTGACTTTC.